A selection of T cell receptor beta chains follows, all from one sample in a study of T cell responses to AZD1222 COVID-19 vaccine. The repertoire was sequenced with immunoSEQ multiplex PCR; TCRdb's copy has only in-frame clones and lacks some. The sample contains about 140,000 clones, around 91% of which appear only once. This specimen was peripheral blood, taken 28 days after the second AZD1222 dose. Receptor source: an adult who received the AZD1222 COVID-19 vaccine. Each CDR3 is given with its conserved first and last residue. A D gene is named only where the DNA matches it firmly. Clone sizes are given selectively: once, few, many, or a class where the clone is expanded.

>TRBD1|once|TRBJ1-6|TRBV30
TGTGCCTGGATTCCTGACAGGGGGACGCATTCACCCCTCCACTTT
CAWIPDRGTHSPLHF
>NA|NA|TRBJ2-2|TRBV18
TGTGCCAGCTCACCACCGTCCACCGGGGAGCTGTTTTTT
CASSPPSTGELFF
>NA|NA|TRBJ2-4|TRBV12-3/TRBV12-4
TGTGCCAGCAGTTTATCGGGGGTACAGTACTTC
CASSLSGVQYF
>NA|NA|TRBJ2-3|TRBV7-3
TGTGCCAGCAGCCAGCGGAGTACAGATACGCAGTATTTT
CASSQRSTDTQYF
>NA|NA|TRBJ2-5|TRBV24-1
TGTGCCACCAGTGGTTCGACAGCTGGGGAGACCCAGTACTTC
CATSGSTAGETQYF
>TRBD1|once|TRBJ1-6|TRBV5-1
TGCGCCAGCAGCCCATACCCTCAGGGGGCCACCTATAATTCACCCCTCCACTTT
CASSPYPQGATYNSPLHF
>NA|few|TRBJ2-5|TRBV11-2
TGTGCCAGCAGCTTAGATGGGGGCGGACAGACCCAGTACTTC
CASSLDGGGQTQYF
>NA|once|TRBJ1-2|TRBV7-2
TGTGCCAGCAGCTTGGGCCGTACAACTGGCTACACCTTC
CASSLGRTTGYTF
>TRBD1|NA|TRBJ2-2|TRBV27
TGTGCCAGCAGCCTTCTTCCTTACAGGGGCCGAACCGGGGAGCTGTTTTTT
CASSLLPYRGRTGELFF
>NA|NA|TRBJ2-7|TRBV3-1/TRBV3-2
TGTGCCAGCAGCCAAGTAATCGGCAGCTCCTTAGAGCAGTACTTC
CASSQVIGSSLEQYF
>NA|NA|TRBJ1-5|TRBV7-6
TGTGCCAGCAGCTTAGACAGCACTAGCAATCAGCCCCAGCATTTT
CASSLDSTSNQPQHF
>TRBD2|once|TRBJ2-1|TRBV19
TGTGCCAGTAGTATCCAGGGGACTAGTAATGAGCAGTTCTTC
CASSIQGTSNEQFF
>TRBD1|once|TRBJ2-1|TRBV7-9
TGTGCCAGCAGCTCCCCGGGACAGAGCTCCTACAATGAGCAGTTCTTC
CASSSPGQSSYNEQFF
>TRBD1|NA|TRBJ1-2|TRBV28
TGTGCCAGCAGTTCCACGGGACAGGGAAACTATGGCTACACCTTC
CASSSTGQGNYGYTF
>TRBD1|NA|TRBJ1-4|TRBV19
TGTGCCAGTAGTATTACCGCCAGGGGGTACGAAAAACTGTTTTTT
CASSITARGYEKLFF
>TRBD2|few|TRBJ2-2|TRBV4-2
TGTGCCAGCAGCGTAGCGGGGGGGCCGGCCGGGGAGCTGTTTTTT
CASSVAGGPAGELFF
>NA|NA|TRBJ1-2|TRBV6-5
TGTGCCAGCAGGGGACTCGTAGACTACACCTTC
CASRGLVDYTF
>NA|NA|TRBJ1-4|TRBV19
TGTGCCAGTAGTCGAGGGGACTCTAATGAAAAACTGTTTTTT
CASSRGDSNEKLFF